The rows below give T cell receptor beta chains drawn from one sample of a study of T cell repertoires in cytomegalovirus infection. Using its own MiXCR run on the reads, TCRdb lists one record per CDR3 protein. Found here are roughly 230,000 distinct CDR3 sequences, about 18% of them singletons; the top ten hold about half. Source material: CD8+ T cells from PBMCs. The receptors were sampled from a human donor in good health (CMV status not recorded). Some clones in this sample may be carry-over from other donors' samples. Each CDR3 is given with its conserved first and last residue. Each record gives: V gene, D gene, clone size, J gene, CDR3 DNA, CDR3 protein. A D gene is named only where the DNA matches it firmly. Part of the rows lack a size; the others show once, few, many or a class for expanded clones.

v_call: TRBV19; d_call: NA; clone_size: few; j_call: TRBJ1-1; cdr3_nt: TGTGCCAGTGGGAGACCGTTCGGGGGGGCCACTGAAGCTTTCTTT; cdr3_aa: CASGRPFGGATEAFF
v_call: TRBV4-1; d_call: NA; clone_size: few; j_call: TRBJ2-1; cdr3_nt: TGCGCCAGCAGCCAGACAGCTATGAATGAGCAGTTCTTC; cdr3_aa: CASSQTAMNEQFF
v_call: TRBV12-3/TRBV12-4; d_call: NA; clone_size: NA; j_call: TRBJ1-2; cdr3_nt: TGTGCCAGCAGTTTAGGATACAGGGACTATGGCTACACCTTC; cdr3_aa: CASSLGYRDYGYTF
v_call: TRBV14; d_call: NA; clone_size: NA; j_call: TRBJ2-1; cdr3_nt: TGTGCCAGCAGCCGACACGTCGGGGCGGACAATGAGCAGTTCTTC; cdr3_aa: CASSRHVGADNEQFF
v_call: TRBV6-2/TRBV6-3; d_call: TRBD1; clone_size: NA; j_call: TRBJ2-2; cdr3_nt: TGTGCCAGCAGTTACTGGCCGACAGGGGCCACCGGGGAGCTGTTTTTT; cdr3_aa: CASSYWPTGATGELFF
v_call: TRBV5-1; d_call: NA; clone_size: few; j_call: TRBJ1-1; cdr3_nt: TGCGCCAGCAGCTTGGAAGGGGGGCGCGGAACTGAAGCTTTCTTT; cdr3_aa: CASSLEGGRGTEAFF
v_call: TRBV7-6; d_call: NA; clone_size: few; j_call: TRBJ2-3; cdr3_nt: TGTGCCAGCAGCACAACAGGGTGGACAGATACGCAGTATTTT; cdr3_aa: CASSTTGWTDTQYF
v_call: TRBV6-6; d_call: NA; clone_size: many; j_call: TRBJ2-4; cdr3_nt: TGTGCCAGCAGTTCCCCGAGTCCCAGCGGAGTACCCAAAAACATTCAGTACTTC; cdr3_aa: CASSSPSPSGVPKNIQYF
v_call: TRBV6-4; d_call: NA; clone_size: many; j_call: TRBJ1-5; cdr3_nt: TGTGCCAGCAGTGCGGAAGGGACGAGCAATCAGCCCCAGCATTTT; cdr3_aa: CASSAEGTSNQPQHF
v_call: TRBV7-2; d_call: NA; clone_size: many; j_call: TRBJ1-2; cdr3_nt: TGTGCCAGCAGCCAACCCGGAATTGGCCCTGTCTATGGCTACACCTTC; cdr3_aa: CASSQPGIGPVYGYTF
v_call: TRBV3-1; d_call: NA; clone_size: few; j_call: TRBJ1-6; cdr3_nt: TGTGCCAGCAGCCAAGATCCTGTCTCCTATAATTCACCCCTCCACTTT; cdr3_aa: CASSQDPVSYNSPLHF
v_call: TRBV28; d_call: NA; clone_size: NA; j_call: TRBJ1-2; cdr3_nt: TGTGCCAGCAGTTTAGGGGGGCCATACTATGGCTACACCTTC; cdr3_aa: CASSLGGPYYGYTF